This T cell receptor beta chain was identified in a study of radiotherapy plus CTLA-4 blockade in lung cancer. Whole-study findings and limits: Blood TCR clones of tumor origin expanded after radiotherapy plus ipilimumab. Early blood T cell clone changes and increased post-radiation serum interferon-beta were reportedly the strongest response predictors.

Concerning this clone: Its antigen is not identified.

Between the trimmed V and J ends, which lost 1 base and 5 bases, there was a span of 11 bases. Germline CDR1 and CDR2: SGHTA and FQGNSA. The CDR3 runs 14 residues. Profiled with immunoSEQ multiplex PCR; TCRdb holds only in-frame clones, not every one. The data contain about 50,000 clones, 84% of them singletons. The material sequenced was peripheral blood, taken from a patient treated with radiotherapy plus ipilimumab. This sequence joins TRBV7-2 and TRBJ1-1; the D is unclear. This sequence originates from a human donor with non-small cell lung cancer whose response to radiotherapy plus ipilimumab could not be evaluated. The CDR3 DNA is TGTGCCAGCAGCTTAGACGGAGGTGGGACTGAAGCTTTCTTT. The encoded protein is CASSLDGGGTEAFF. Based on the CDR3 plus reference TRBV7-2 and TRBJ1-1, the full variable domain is GAGVSQSPSNKVTEKGKDVELRCDPISGHTALYWYRQSLGQGLEFLIYFQGNSAPDKSGLPSDRFSAERTGGSVSTLTIQRTQQEDSAVYLCASSLDGGGTEAFFGQGTRLTVV.